This T cell receptor (beta chain) emerged from a study of cytomegalovirus exposure and HLA in healthy donors. Study results and limitations: In all likelihood, a cluster of highly shared sequence variants was a sequencing artifact.

Germline CDR1 reads SGHNT; CDR2 reads YYREEE (reference sequence). With V trimmed by 1 base and J by 10 bases, 5 bases remained unmatched. This CDR3 is 14 amino acids long. PCR employed 60 Vbeta and 13 Jbeta primers. Assay used: immunoSEQ multiplex PCR; TCRdb lists only in-frame clones, some missing. The repertoire has 100,000 to 150,000 clones, more than 80% of them found once; the top ten carry almost 6%. Whereas donors were nominally healthy upon sampling, unrecorded immune exposures were probable. Only a few counts were recorded for this clone. Its antigen is undetermined. This sequence joins TRBV5-4 and TRBJ1-4; 9 bases line up with TRBD1. This TCR came from a woman in her thirties or forties in good health and CMV-seropositive. The sequenced sample was PBMCs. CDR3 sequence reads: CASSLTGGGRKLFF. The CDR3, as DNA: TGTGCCAGCAGCTTGACAGGGGGCGGGCGAAAACTGTTTTTT.